One and the same sample provided the 7 T cell receptor beta chains below, sequenced in a study of spatial heterogeneity in lung cancer. TCRdb reprocessed the 5' RACE reads via MiXCR and lists one record per CDR3 protein. The data show some 3,000 distinct CDR3 sequences, 40% to 50% seen once. Noted time point: sample taken at primary tumor resection. The input material, whole RNA from tumor, nontumor lung or frozen PBMC, was sequenced unsorted. Sample: PBMCs, taken at surgery. These TCRs come from a male donor with early-stage non-small cell lung cancer.

This clonotype qualifies as medium-sized (0.01 to 0.1%). The V gene is TRBV7-2, the J gene TRBJ1-1; D is uncertain. V was pared by 0 bases and J by 3 bases, with 11 bases between. Germline CDR1 is SGHTA and CDR2 is FQGNSA. CDR3 length equals 15 residues. For the CDR3, the DNA is TGTGCCAGCAGCTTAGCAGGAGGGATGGACACTGAAGCTTTCTTT. It is translated as CASSLAGGMDTEAFF. Based on the CDR3 plus reference TRBV7-2 and TRBJ1-1, the full variable domain is GAGVSQSPSNKVTEKGKDVELRCDPISGHTALYWYRQSLGQGLEFLIYFQGNSAPDKSGLPSDRFSAERTGGSVSTLTIQRTQQEDSAVYLCASSLAGGMDTEAFFGQGTRLTVV.

V gene TRBV5-4 combines with J gene TRBJ2-7; possibly TRBD1 for D (5 bases). The CDR3 has 12 amino acids. CDR1 is SGHNT, CDR2 YYREEE, per germline (reference sequence). With 6 bases removed from V and 5 bases from J, the gap between germline ends came to 12 bases. Written as DNA, the CDR3 is TGTGCCAGCACCTTAAGGGGCGACGAGCAGTACTTC. Translated: CASTLRGDEQYF.

This clonotype was picked up many times. V usage is TRBV29-1 and J usage is TRBJ1-1, with D uncertain. The CDR3 covers 12 residues. Germline CDR1 is SQVTM and CDR2 is ANQGSEA. Trimming shortened V by 7 bases and J by 0 bases, and 9 bases separated the two germline ends. The CDR3 protein is CSADVMNTEAFF. The CDR3 nucleotides are TGCAGCGCTGACGTTATGAACACTGAAGCTTTCTTT. The complete variable domain, with remaining parts taken from reference TRBV29-1 and TRBJ1-1, reads SAVISQKPSRDICQRGTSLTIQCQVDSQVTMMFWYRQQPGQSLTLIATANQGSEATYESGFVIDKFPISRPNLTFSTLTVSNMSPEDSSIYLCSADVMNTEAFFGQGTRLTVV.

This rearrangement joins TRBV20-1 to TRBJ2-1; the D gene could be TRBD1 or TRBD2 (6 bases each). The CDR3 runs to 15 residues. Germline loops: CDR1 DFQATT, CDR2 SNEGSKA (reference sequence). Trimming stripped 3 bases from V and 2 bases from J, with 14 bases between. The CDR3 nucleotides read TGCAGTGCTAGGCGGAGGGGGTTTGCCTACAATGAGCAGTTCTTC. It encodes CSARRRGFAYNEQFF.

This clonotype was detected many times. The chain carries TRBV2 and TRBJ2-1, with a possible D match to TRBD2 (5 bases). Per the germline V gene, CDR1 is SNHLY and CDR2 is FYNNEI. The V end lost 8 bases, the J end lost 3 bases, and 11 bases lay between the germline ends. CDR3 size: 13 residues. The CDR3 DNA reads TGTGCCAGCTCCTTTGGACTCTACAATGAGCAGTTCTTC. Protein sequence: CASSFGLYNEQFF.

This chain links TRBV4-2 with TRBJ2-2; weak D call: TRBD2 (7 bases). The CDR3 length is 17 residues. V lost 2 bases and J lost 5, with 18 bases in between. Germline CDR1 LGHNA, CDR2 YNFKEQ. CDR3 loop: CASSQQPQGGETGELFF. CDR3 sequence (DNA): TGTGCCAGCAGCCAACAACCGCAAGGGGGGGAGACCGGGGAGCTGTTTTTT.

The J gene is TRBJ2-7, the V gene TRBV6-5; either TRBD1 or TRBD2 may supply D (7 bases each). The CDR3 runs 14 residues. Deletions cut 2 bases from V and 1 base from J, with 9 bases between. Per the germline V gene, CDR1 is MNHEY and CDR2 is SVGAGI. The CDR3 nucleotides read TGTGCCAGCAGTTACCAGGGGGGGTCCTACGAGCAGTACTTC. Encoded protein: CASSYQGGSYEQYF.